The 26 T cell receptor beta chains in this list originate from one sample, sequenced in a study of response to subunit inactivated influenza vaccine. Using its own MiXCR run on the RT-PCR reads, TCRdb lists one record per CDR3 protein. Of more than 700,000 distinct CDR3 sequences listed, approximately 21% are singletons. This specimen consisted of PBMCs from blood, obtained more than 4 days after vaccination. The origin of the receptors is a man over 45 who received an inactivated influenza vaccine.

The table lists this clonotype with a few counts. The J gene is TRBJ1-6, the V gene TRBV28; 9 bases are shared with TRBD1. The germline CDR1 and CDR2 sequences are MDHEN and SYDVKM. The V and J ends lost 6 bases and 9 bases, in that order; junction bases with no gene match: 9. There are 15 residues in the CDR3. CDR3 amino acids: CASRLTGTGLSPLHF. CDR3 nucleotides: TGTGCCAGCAGGCTAACCGGGACAGGGCTTTCACCCCTCCACTTT.

This clonotype was detected a few times. The CDR3 bases are TGCAGTGCTGGACAGCCAGATCAGCCCCAGCATTTT. It encodes CSAGQPDQPQHF. The chain recombines TRBV20-1 with TRBJ1-5, with TRBD1 as a possible D gene (6 bases). Germline V gene lookup returns CDR1 DFQATT and CDR2 SNEGSKA (reference sequence). CDR3 length equals 12 residues. V was trimmed by 5 bases and J by 5 bases, leaving 10 bases between them.

In this sample, this clonotype turned up a few times. This chain connects TRBV20-1 to TRBJ2-5; D is possibly TRBD1 (6 bases). There are 14 residues in the CDR3. The V end lost 2 bases, the J end lost 4 bases, and 14 bases lay between the germline ends. CDR1 and CDR2 (germline): DFQATT, SNEGSKA (reference sequence). CDR3 coding DNA: TGCAGTGCTAGAAGGGGGAATTACGTAGAGACCCAGTACTTC. This encodes CSARRGNYVETQYF.

The chain combines TRBV11-3 with TRBJ2-7, with D possibly TRBD2 on 5 matching bases. This CDR3 spans 17 amino acids. Trimming removed 1 base at V and 0 bases at J, with 16 bases between. Per the germline V gene, CDR1 is SGHNT and CDR2 is YENEEA. The CDR3 DNA follows: TGTGCCAGCAGCTTAGGAGGTCTAGCTGAAAGCTCCTACGAGCAGTACTTC. Translation: CASSLGGLAESSYEQYF. Drawing the rest from reference TRBV11-3 and TRBJ2-7, the complete variable domain is EAGVVQSPRYKIIEKKQPVAFWCNPISGHNTLYWYLQNLGQGPELLIRYENEEAVDDSQLPKDRFSAERLKGVDSTLKIQPAELGDSAVYLCASSLGGLAESSYEQYFGPGTRLTVT.

The V and J genes are TRBV12-3 or TRBV12-4 and TRBJ2-3, with 7 bases identical to TRBD2. The ends lost 6 bases at V and 10 bases at J; junction bases unmatched: 7. The CDR3 loop spans 12 amino acids. CDR3: CASSPTSRAQYF. Written as DNA, the CDR3 is TGTGCCAGCAGCCCGACTAGCCGGGCGCAGTATTTT.

Ten or more counts support this clonotype. The chain is built from TRBV29-1 and TRBJ2-3; 7 bases are shared with TRBD2. Germline assignment: CDR1 SQVTM and CDR2 ANQGSEA. Germline trimming cut 6 bases from V and 4 bases from J; bases unmatched to any gene: 16. The CDR3 runs to 16 residues. The CDR3 sequence: CSVGGRTRRSPDTQYF. The DNA for the CDR3 is TGCAGCGTGGGGGGGAGGACTAGAAGATCCCCAGATACGCAGTATTTT.

The chain uses TRBV9 and TRBJ2-7; D unresolved. The CDR3 is 12 amino acids. V lost 4 bases to trimming and J lost 7 bases, with 12 bases between them. CDR1 and CDR2 from the germline V gene are SGDLS and YYNGEE. CDR3: CASSPNIWEQYF. DNA for the CDR3: TGTGCCAGCAGCCCGAATATCTGGGAGCAGTACTTC.

In its sample, this clonotype was seen a few times. The chain combines TRBV28 with TRBJ2-3; D possibly corresponds to TRBD2 (6 bases). Trimming stripped 4 bases from V and 3 bases from J, with 20 bases between. The germline gives CDR1 MDHEN, CDR2 SYDVKM. This CDR3 comprises 17 residues. For the CDR3, the DNA is TGTGCCAGCAGTTCCTCCTATACGGGAGCAGTTACAGATACGCAGTATTTT. Protein: CASSSSYTGAVTDTQYF. Full variable domain (rest looked up from reference TRBV28 and TRBJ2-3): DVKVTQSSRYLVKRTGEKVFLECVQDMDHENMFWYRQDPGLGLRLIYFSYDVKMKEKGDIPEGYSVSREKKERFSLILESASTNQTSMYLCASSSSYTGAVTDTQYFGPGTRLTVL.

V gene TRBV29-1 combines with J gene TRBJ2-5; D gene uncertain. The germline V and J ends were trimmed by 1 base and 4 bases, with 10 bases remaining between them. Germline V gives CDR1 SQVTM, CDR2 ANQGSEA. The CDR3 runs 13 residues. The CDR3 region has the DNA TGCAGCGTTGAAGTGGATAGTTTAGAGACCCAGTACTTC. Residues: CSVEVDSLETQYF.

This clonotype was counted a few times. The rearrangement joins TRBV6-5 to TRBJ2-3, with 8 bases that match TRBD2. V was pared by 0 bases and J by 4 bases, with 6 bases of the junction left unmatched. Per the germline V gene, CDR1 is MNHEY and CDR2 is SVGAGI. The CDR3 is 16 amino acids. For the CDR3, the DNA is TGTGCCAGCAGTTACTCGGGACTAGGTGCGGCAGATACGCAGTATTTT. It is translated as CASSYSGLGAADTQYF.

This clonotype was picked up many times. The chain carries TRBV5-1 and TRBJ2-7; 9 nucleotides align to TRBD1. The length of the CDR3 is 15 residues. V dropped 4 bases and J dropped 2; count of bases not matched to a gene: 7. Germline-derived CDR1 and CDR2 are SGHRS and YFSETQ. As DNA, the CDR3 is TGCGCCAGCAGCCGGGGACAGGGTAGCACCTACGAGCAGTACTTC. Translating it yields CASSRGQGSTYEQYF.

This clonotype has a handful of counts. The V call is TRBV10-3, the J call TRBJ1-5; D might be TRBD1 (6 bases). Germline V gene lookup returns CDR1 ENHRY and CDR2 SYGVKD. This CDR3 contains 14 residues. V was pared by 3 bases and J by 1 base, with 7 bases between. CDR3 nucleotide sequence: TGTGCCATCAGTGAAGGGGGGAGCAATCAGCCCCAGCATTTT. It encodes CAISEGGSNQPQHF.

The chain is built from TRBV12-3 or TRBV12-4 and TRBJ1-1; weak D call: TRBD1 (5 bases). The CDR3 consists of 15 residues. The V end lost 7 bases, the J end lost 5 bases, and 20 bases lay between the germline ends. CDR3 sequence (DNA): TGTGCCAGCACCCTGGGGAGGGGCGCGTGGACTGAAGCTTTCTTT. Its protein product is CASTLGRGAWTEAFF.

This clonotype was counted a few times. This sequence joins TRBV28 and TRBJ1-2; D might be TRBD1 (5 bases). This CDR3 has 14 amino acids. CDR1 and CDR2 from the germline V gene are MDHEN and SYDVKM. Trimming removed 3 bases from V and 7 bases from J, with 15 bases in between. The CDR3 reads CASSFTQGSRGYTF. DNA for the CDR3: TGTGCCAGCAGTTTCACCCAGGGTAGTCGTGGCTACACCTTC.

The rearrangement links TRBV30 to TRBJ2-7; 9 positions agree with TRBD2. The CDR3 is made up of 14 amino acids. V lost 0 bases to trimming and J lost 4 bases; unmatched junction nucleotides: 4. Per germline, CDR1 GTSNPN and CDR2 SVGIG (reference sequence). The CDR3 DNA reads TGTGCCTGGAGTGTTGGTCTAGCGGGATACGAGCAGTACTTC. It specifies CAWSVGLAGYEQYF.

V is TRBV7-6 and J is TRBJ2-1; 10 positions agree with TRBD2. The J segment lost 6 bases and the V segment lost 5 bases, leaving 7 bases of the junction unmatched. The CDR3 is 15 amino acids. Germline V gene sequence: CDR1 SGHVS, CDR2 FNYEAQ. The CDR3 DNA reads TGTGCCAGCAGCCTAGGAATAGCGGGAGGCAATGAGCAGTTCTTC. It translates to CASSLGIAGGNEQFF.

This clonotype has more than one count but fewer than ten. The chain is built from TRBV12-3 or TRBV12-4 and TRBJ2-3; 11 positions agree with TRBD2. The CDR3 sequence is 16 residues long. The V and J ends lost 6 bases and 5 bases, in that order; junction bases with no gene match: 10. The CDR3 DNA sequence: TGTGCCAGCAGAGCTGTAGCGGGGGGGCCCATAGATACGCAGTATTTT. It yields the protein CASRAVAGGPIDTQYF.

This clonotype has only a few counts. This chain links TRBV5-1 with TRBJ2-7, with TRBD2 matching 8 bases. V trimming: 1 base; J trimming: 7 bases; junction bases outside the gene matches: 7. Per germline, CDR1 SGHRS and CDR2 YFSETQ. The CDR3 extends over 14 amino acids. The CDR3 is CASSLKLAVGEQYF. CDR3 DNA sequence: TGCGCCAGCAGCTTGAAACTAGCGGTGGGGGAGCAGTACTTC. The full variable domain, its missing parts supplied by reference TRBV5-1 and TRBJ2-7, is KAGVTQTPRYLIKTRGQQVTLSCSPISGHRSVSWYQQTPGQGLQFLFEYFSETQRNKGNFPGRFSGRQFSNSRSEMNVSTLELGDSALYLCASSLKLAVGEQYFGPGTRLTVT.

The genes are TRBV20-1 and TRBJ2-1; TRBD2 aligns across 9 bases. The V gene end was trimmed by 6 bases and the J gene end by 11 bases; junction bases not matched to a gene: 5. The CDR3 spans 11 residues. Germline CDR1 DFQATT, CDR2 SNEGSKA (reference sequence). For the CDR3, the DNA is TGCAGTGCAAATAGCGGGAGTAAGCAGTTCTTC. Its translation is CSANSGSKQFF.

This chain connects TRBV10-2 to TRBJ1-1; 7 bases are a match to TRBD1. V trimming: 5 bases; J trimming: 2 bases; junction bases outside the gene matches: 8. Germline V lookup: CDR1 WSHSY, CDR2 SAAADI. There are 15 residues in the CDR3. Here the CDR3 DNA reads TGCGCCAGCAGTCTCTCGAGGGGGCCAAACACTGAAGCTTTCTTT. Amino acids: CASSLSRGPNTEAFF.

About this clonotype: A junction boundary mismatches the germline segment, possibly from a read error. The chain carries TRBV7-7 and TRBJ2-1, with 8 positions matching TRBD2. The CDR3 is made up of 16 amino acids. Germline V CDR1 and CDR2: SSHAT, FNYEAQ (reference sequence). The CDR3 sequence is CASSSAGTSSYNEQFF. In DNA form, the CDR3 reads TGTGCTAGCAGCTCGGCCGGGACTAGCTCCTACAATGAGCAGTTCTTC.

This CDR3 is CAITWTSGSYEQYF. The CDR3 DNA reads as TGTGCCATCACCTGGACTAGCGGGAGCTACGAGCAGTACTTC. This chain connects TRBV10-3 to TRBJ2-7, with TRBD2 matching 13 bases. The germline V gene has CDR1 ENHRY and CDR2 SYGVKD. V was pared by 7 bases and J by 3 bases, with 3 bases of the junction left unmatched. CDR3 length: 14 amino acids.

The chain uses TRBV3-1 and TRBJ2-1; the D gene is possibly TRBD2 (6 bases). The CDR3 is 14 amino acids. V shed 3 bases and J shed 5 bases, with 11 bases lying between them. Per the germline V gene, CDR1 is LGHDT and CDR2 is YNNKEL (reference sequence). For the CDR3, the DNA is TGTGCCAGCAGCCAGGGGCAGCGGGACAATGAGCAGTTCTTC. Translated: CASSQGQRDNEQFF.

The rearrangement joins TRBV28 to TRBJ2-5, with a weak D call TRBD2 (7 bases). V was trimmed by 3 bases and J by 5 bases, leaving 13 bases between them. The CDR3 extends over 14 amino acids. Per germline, CDR1 MDHEN and CDR2 SYDVKM. CDR3 nucleotide sequence: TGTGCCAGCAGTTTGCGGGGGCCGCGGGAGACCCAGTACTTC. Protein sequence: CASSLRGPRETQYF.

The rearrangement joins TRBV4-3 to TRBJ2-2; 9 bases map to TRBD1. With V trimmed by 0 bases and J by 5 bases, 10 bases remained unmatched. CDR1 and CDR2 (germline): LGHNA, YSLEER. CDR3 size: 18 residues. The CDR3 region is CASSQDPPRQGGTGELFF. CDR3 DNA sequence: TGCGCCAGCAGCCAAGACCCTCCAAGACAGGGGGGTACCGGGGAGCTGTTTTTT.

This clonotype was observed a few times. The gene calls are TRBV12-3 or TRBV12-4 and TRBJ2-7; unclear D gene. Trimming took off 4 bases at V and 2 bases at J, with 15 bases between the two ends. The CDR3 length is 15 residues. The CDR3 DNA is TGTGCCAGCAGTTGGGGTCGAGGAAGGGCCTACGAGCAGTACTTC. Translation: CASSWGRGRAYEQYF.